This TCR beta chain was captured in a study of blood T cell repertoires in COVID-19 (dated by TCRdb to the early 2020s). The study in broad terms: The collaborator samples originated in the United States, Italy and Spain and spanned the acute and convalescent phases of COVID-19. Where available, HLA class I and class II types were obtained from metadata supplied by the sample provider rather than from assay-based typing. The material from the prospective study consisted of cDNA or gDNA derived from T cells, B-cell-depleted T cells, or PBMCs. Nearly every sample came with metadata listing a de-identified subject ID, COVID-19 status, age in years and sex. Samples were obtained from the ongoing ImmuneRACE study (first 160 participants) and from some 1,300 subjects provided by 6 global collaborators. The dataset comprised deeply sampled blood TCRbeta repertoires from subjects exposed to, actively infected with, or recovered from COVID-19. A freely available public database, intended as a resource for researchers studying the immune response to SARS-CoV-2, is where the repertoires were released. General findings and caveats noted by the study authors: Clinical and demographic metadata were provided uncurated, with the amount varying by source and participant.

Another Seattle source contributed samples from volunteer blood donors who had recovered from COVID-19. Whole blood was collected in K2EDTA tubes by collaborating institutions according to the institutions' own protocols. For TCRbeta analysis, collaborators shipped samples as frozen whole blood, isolated PBMCs, or DNA extracted from either of those sample types. A word on this clone: There is no known antigen for this receptor. Base-call qualities are not available, and no considerably larger clone is one nucleotide away.

There are 14 amino acids in the CDR3, from cysteine to phenylalanine inclusive. Only the CDR3 part of the read is kept: 42 bases, read in frame from the first base. CDR1 and CDR2, looked up from the germline V gene, are SGDLS and YYNGEE. Clipping removes 4 bases from V and 6 bases from J, with 8 as the unmatched junction base count. TCRbeta CDR3 regions were amplified from genomic DNA using the immunoSEQ Assay, a bias-controlled multiplex PCR. Per the original workflow: Nucleated cell counts per sample were estimated from amplification of reference gene primers within the assay. Sequence reads were collapsed and filtered to measure the absolute abundance of every unique TCRbeta CDR3 rearrangement. For each sample, productive Simpson clonality was calculated as the square root of Simpson's diversity index across productive rearrangements. Not all clones reach the TCRdb copy of this immuneACCESS table, which keeps in-frame sequences only. Checked studies attribute under half of the gap to unresolved V genes and leave the rest unexplained. V and J calls and clone size are copied from that table; D and trimming were computed from the DNA. The sample table records 170,000 or so clones; 89% of these occur just once. The ten largest clones add up to 1.5% to 2% of the sample.

This chain joins TRBV9 to TRBJ1-1, with 8 bases in between that match TRBD1. This TCR was sampled from a man younger than 35 who had recovered from COVID-19. The sequenced sample consisted of peripheral blood. The CDR3 has the sequence CASSPGQVKAEAFF. The DNA is TGTGCCAGCAGCCCGGGACAGGTAAAGGCTGAAGCTTTCTTT. Beyond the CDR3, the reference TRBV9 and TRBJ1-1 genes provide the residues; the full variable domain reads: DSGVTQTPKHLITATGQRVTLRCSPRSGDLSVYWYQQSLDQGLQFLIQYYNGEERAKGNILERFSAQQFPDLHSELNLSSLELGDSALYFCASSPGQVKAEAFFGQGTRLTVV.